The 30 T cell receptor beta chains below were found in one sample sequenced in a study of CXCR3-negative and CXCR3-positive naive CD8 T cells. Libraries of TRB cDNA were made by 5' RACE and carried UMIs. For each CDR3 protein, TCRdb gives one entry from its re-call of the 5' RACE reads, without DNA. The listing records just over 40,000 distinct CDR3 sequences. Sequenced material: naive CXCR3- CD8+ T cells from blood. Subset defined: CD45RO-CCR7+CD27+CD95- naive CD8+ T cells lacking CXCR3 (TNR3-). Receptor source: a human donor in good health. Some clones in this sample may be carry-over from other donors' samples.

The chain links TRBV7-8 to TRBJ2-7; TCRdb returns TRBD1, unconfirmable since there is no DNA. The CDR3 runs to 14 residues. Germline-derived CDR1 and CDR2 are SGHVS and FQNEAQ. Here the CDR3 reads CASSDSGGLYEQYF.

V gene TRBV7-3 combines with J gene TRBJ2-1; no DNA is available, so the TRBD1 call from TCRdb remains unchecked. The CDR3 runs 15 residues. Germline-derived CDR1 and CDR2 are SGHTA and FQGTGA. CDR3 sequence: CASSLNGGANNEQFF.

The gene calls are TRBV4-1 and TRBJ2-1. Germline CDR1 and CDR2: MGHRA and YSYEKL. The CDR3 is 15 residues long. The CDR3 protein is CASSQDHPGYNEQFF.

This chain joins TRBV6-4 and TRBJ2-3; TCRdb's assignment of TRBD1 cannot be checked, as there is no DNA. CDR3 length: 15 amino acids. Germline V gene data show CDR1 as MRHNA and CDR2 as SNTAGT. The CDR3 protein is CASSGTGAGADTQYF.

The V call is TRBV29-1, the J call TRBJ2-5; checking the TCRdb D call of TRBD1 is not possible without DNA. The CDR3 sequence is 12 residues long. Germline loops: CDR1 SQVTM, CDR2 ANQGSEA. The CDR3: CSVFDREETQYF.

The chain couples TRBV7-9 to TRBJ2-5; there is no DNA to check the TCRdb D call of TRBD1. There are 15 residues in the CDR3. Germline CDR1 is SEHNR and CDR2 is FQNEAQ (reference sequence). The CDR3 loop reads CASSALQGYLETQYF.

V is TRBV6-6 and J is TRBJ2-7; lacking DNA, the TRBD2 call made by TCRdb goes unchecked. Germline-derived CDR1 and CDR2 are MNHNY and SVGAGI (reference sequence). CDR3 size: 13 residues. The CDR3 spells CASSSGLAVVPEF.

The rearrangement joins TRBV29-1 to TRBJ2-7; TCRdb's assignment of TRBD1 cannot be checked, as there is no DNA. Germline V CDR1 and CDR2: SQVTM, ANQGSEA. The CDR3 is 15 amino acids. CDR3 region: CSVHITTGGNDEQYF.

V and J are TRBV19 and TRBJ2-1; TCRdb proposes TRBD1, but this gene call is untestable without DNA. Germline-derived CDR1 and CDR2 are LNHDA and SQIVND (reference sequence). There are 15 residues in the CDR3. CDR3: CASSPNRGGHNEQFF. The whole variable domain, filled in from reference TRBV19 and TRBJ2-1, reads DGGITQSPKYLFRKEGQNVTLSCEQNLNHDAMYWYRQDPGQGLRLIYYSQIVNDFQKGDIAEGYSVSREKKESFPLTVTSAQKNPTAFYLCASSPNRGGHNEQFFGPGTRLTVL.

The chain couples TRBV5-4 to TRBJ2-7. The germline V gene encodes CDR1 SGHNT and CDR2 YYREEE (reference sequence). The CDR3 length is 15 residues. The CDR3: CASSLAGLLRDEQYF.

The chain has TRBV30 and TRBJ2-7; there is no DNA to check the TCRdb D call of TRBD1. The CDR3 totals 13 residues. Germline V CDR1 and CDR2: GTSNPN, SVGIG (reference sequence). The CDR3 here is CACREHPPYEQYF. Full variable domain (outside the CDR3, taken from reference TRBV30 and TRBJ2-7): SQTIHQWPATLVQPVGSPLSLECTVEGTSNPNLYWYRQAAGRGLQLLFYSVGIGQISSEVPQNLSASRPQDRQFILSSKKLLLSDSGFYLCACREHPPYEQYFGPGTRLTVT.

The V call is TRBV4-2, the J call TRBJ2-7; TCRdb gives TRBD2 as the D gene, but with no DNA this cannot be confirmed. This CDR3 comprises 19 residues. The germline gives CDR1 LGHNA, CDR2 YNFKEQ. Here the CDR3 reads CASSQDTGTSGVGIYEQYF.

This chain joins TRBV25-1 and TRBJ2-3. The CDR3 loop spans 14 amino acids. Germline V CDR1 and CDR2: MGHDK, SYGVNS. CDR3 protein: CASSDFRFEDTQYF.

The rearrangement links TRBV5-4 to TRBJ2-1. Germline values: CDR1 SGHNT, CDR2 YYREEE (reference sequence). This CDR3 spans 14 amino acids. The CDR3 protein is CASSPRSSYNEQFF.

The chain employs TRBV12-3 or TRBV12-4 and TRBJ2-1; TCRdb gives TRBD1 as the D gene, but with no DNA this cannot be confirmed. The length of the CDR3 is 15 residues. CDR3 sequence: CASSLAGGPGDEQFF.

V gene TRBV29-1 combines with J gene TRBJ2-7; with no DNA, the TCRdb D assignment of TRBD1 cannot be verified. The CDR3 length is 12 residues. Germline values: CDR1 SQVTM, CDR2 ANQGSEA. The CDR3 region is CSVVPGGYEQYF.

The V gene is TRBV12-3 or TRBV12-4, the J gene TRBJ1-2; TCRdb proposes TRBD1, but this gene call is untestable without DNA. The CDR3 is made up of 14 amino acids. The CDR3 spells CASREGELRYGYTF.

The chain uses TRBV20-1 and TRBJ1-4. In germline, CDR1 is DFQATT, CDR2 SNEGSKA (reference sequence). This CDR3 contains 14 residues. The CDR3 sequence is CSARTRGGKEKLFF.

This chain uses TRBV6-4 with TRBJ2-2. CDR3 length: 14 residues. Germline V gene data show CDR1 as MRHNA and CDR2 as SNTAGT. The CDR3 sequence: CASSVAATAGELFF.

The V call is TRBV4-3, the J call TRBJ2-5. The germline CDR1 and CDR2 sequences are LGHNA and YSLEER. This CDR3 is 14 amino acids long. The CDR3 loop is CASSQSLTMETQYF.

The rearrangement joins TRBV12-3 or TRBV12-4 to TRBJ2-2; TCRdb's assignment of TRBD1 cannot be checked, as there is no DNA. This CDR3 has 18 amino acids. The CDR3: CASSLRGGTGVVAGELFF.

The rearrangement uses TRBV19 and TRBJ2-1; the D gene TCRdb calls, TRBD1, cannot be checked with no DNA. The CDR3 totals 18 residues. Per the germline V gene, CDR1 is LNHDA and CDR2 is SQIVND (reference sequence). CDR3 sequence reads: CASSIVSGTGGYYNEQFF.

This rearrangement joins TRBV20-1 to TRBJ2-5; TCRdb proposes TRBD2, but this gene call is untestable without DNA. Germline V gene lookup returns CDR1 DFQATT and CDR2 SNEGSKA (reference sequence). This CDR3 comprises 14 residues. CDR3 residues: CSARRLAGEETQYF.

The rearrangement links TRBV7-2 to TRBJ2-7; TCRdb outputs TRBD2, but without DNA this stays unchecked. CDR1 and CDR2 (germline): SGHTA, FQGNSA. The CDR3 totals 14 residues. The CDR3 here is CASSPGGGPYEQYF.

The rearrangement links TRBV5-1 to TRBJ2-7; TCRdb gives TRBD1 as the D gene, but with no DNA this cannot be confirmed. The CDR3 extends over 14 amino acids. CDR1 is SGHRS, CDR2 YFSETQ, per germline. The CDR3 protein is CASSSPGRYYEQYF.

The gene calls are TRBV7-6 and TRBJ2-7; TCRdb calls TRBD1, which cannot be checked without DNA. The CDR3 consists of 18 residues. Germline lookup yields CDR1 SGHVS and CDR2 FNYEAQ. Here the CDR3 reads CASSLGAGTTPTSLEQYF.

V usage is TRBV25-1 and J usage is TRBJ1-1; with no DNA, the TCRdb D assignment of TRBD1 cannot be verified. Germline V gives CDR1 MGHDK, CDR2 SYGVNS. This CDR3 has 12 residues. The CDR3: CASRQGFTEAFF.

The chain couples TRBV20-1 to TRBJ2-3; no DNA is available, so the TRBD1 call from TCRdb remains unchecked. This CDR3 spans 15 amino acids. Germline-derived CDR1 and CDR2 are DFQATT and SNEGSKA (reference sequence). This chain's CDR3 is CSDNRDGESTDTQYF.

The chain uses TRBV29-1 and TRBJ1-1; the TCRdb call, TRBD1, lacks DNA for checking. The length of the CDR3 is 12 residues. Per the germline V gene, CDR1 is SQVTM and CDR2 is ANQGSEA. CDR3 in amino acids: CSDQGARPEAFF.

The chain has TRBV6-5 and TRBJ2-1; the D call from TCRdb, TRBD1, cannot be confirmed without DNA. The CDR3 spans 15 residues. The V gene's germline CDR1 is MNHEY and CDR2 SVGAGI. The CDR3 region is CASSYHKRGYNEQFF.